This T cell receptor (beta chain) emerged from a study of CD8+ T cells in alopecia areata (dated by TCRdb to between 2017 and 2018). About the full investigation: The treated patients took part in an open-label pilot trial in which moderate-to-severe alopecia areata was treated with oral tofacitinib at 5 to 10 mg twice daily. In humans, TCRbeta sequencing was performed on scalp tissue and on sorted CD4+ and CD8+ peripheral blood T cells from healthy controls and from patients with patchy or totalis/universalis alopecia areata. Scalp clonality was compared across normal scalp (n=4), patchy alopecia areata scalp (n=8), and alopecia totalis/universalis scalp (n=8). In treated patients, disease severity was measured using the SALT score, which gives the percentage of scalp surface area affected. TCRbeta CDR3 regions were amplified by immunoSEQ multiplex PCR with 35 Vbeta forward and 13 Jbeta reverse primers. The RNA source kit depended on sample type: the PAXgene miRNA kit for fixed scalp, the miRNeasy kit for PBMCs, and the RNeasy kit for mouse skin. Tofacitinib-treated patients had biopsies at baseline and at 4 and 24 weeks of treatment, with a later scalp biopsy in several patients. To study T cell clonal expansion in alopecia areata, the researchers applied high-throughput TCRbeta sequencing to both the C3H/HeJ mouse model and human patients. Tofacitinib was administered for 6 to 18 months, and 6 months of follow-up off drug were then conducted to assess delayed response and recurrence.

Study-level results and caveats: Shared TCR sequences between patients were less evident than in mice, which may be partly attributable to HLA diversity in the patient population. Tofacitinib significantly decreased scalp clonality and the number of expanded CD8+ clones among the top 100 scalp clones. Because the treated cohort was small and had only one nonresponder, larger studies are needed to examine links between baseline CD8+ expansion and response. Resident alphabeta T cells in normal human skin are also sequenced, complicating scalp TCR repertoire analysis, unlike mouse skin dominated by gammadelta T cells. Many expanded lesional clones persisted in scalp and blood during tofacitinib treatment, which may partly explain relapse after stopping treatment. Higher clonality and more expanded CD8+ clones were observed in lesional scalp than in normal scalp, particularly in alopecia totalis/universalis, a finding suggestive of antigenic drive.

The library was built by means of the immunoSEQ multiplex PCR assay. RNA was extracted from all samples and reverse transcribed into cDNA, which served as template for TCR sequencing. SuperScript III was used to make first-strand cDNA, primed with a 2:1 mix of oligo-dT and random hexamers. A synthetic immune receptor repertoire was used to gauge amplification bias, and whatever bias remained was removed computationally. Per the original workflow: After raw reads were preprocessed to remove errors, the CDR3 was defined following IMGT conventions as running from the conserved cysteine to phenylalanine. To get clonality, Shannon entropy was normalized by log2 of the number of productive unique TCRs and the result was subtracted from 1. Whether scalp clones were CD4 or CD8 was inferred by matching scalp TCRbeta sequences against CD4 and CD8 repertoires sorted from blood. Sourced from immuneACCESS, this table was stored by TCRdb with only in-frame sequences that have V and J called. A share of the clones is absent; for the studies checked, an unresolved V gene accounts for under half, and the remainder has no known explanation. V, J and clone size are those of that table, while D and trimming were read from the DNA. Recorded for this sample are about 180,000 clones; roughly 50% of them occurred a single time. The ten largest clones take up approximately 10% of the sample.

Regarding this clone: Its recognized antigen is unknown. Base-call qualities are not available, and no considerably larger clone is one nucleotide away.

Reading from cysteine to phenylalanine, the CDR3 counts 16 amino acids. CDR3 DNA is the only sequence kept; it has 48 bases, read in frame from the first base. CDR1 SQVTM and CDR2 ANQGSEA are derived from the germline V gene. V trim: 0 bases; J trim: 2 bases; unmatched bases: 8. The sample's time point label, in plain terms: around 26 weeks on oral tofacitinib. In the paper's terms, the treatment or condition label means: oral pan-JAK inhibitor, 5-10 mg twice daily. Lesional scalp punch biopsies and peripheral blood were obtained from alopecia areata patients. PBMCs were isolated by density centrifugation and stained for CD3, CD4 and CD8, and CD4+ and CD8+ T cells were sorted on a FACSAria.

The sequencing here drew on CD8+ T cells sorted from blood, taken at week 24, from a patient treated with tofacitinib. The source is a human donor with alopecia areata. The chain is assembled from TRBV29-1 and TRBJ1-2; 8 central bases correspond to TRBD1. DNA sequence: TGCAGCGTTGAAGAGCGTGGACAGGGCGAAAACTATGGCTACACCTTC. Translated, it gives CSVEERGQGENYGYTF.